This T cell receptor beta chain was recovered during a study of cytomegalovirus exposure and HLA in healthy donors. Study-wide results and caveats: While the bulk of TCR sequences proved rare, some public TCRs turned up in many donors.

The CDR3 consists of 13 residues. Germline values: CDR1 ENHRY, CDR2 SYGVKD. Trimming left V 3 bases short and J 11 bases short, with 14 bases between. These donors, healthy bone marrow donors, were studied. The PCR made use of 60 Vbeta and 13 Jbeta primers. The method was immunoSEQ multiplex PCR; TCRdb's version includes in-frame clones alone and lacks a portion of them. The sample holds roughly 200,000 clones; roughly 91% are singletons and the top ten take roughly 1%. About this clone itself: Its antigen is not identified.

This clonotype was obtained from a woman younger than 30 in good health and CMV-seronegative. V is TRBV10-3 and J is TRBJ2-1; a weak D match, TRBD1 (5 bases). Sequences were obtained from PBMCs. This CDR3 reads CAISDPPRTKQFF. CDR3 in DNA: TGTGCCATCAGTGACCCCCCCCGGACAAAGCAGTTCTTC.